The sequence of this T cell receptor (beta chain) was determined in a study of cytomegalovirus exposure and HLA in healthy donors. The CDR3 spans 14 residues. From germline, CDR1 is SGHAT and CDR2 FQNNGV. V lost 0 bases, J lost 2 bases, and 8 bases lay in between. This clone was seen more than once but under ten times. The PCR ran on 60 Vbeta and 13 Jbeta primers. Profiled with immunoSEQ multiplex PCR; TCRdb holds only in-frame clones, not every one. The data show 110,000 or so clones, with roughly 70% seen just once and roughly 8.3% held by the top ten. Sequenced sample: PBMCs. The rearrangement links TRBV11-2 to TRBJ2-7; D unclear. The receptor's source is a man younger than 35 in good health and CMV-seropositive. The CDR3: CASSLDVSAYEQYF. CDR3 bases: TGTGCCAGCAGCTTAGATGTCTCCGCCTACGAGCAGTACTTC.